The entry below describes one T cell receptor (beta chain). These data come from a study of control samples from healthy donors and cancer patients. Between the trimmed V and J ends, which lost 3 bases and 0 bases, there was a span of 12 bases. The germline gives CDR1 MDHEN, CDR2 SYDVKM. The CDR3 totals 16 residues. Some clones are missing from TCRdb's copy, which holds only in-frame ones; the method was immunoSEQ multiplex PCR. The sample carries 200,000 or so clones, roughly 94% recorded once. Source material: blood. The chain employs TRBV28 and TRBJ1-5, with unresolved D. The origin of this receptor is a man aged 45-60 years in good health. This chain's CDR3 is CASSFTDAYSNQPQHF. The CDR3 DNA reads TGTGCCAGCAGTTTTACGGACGCTTATAGCAATCAGCCCCAGCATTTT.